The clone carrying this T cell receptor (beta chain) was counted a few times. Its target is not known. The germline gives CDR1 MNHNY, CDR2 SVGAGI (reference sequence). The V end lost 2 bases, the J end lost 3 bases, and 9 bases lay between the germline ends. This CDR3 has 14 amino acids. These data belong to a study of cytomegalovirus exposure and HLA in healthy donors. Whole-study findings and limits: Accurate prediction of most subjects' HLA-A and HLA-B alleles from TCR beta sequences was reported. What a later analysis reportedly showed was that an Asian-associated ancestry cluster had fewer N-insertions than the approximately 670-donor mean. The likely explanation for a cluster of highly shared sequence variants was sequencing artifact.

Donors showed nominal health when sampled, although they likely had unrecorded immune exposures. PCR used 60 Vbeta primers and 13 Jbeta primers. TCRdb's table, derived via immunoSEQ multiplex PCR, lists solely in-frame clones and lacks some. The table shows over 85,000 clones, with over 60% occurring only once. The receptor comes from a man younger than 40 in good health and CMV-seropositive. V and J are TRBV6-6 and TRBJ2-3, with a possible D match to TRBD1 (5 bases). Material for sequencing was PBMCs. The CDR3 DNA sequence: TGTGCCAGCAGTTACGGGTACAGGACAGATACGCAGTATTTT. This encodes CASSYGYRTDTQYF.